Listed below are T cell receptor beta chains from one sample, sequenced in a study of shared clonotypes between healthy human individuals. TCRdb keeps only in-frame clones here, not all; method: immunoSEQ multiplex PCR. The table includes 2,500,000 or so clones, around nine tenths detected once. Sequencing input: naive CD4+ T cells sorted from blood. These receptors were collected from a man aged 18 to 30 in good health. The CDR3 runs from the conserved cysteine through the conserved F or W. D genes are given only for firm matches. Rows give clone size only sometimes, using once, few, many, or a class for an expanded clone.

clone_size d_call j_call v_call cdr3_nt cdr3_aa
. . TRBJ2-1 TRBV5-1 TGCGCCAGCAGCTTGGGAATCCACAATGAGCAGTTCTTC CASSLGIHNEQFF
. TRBD1 TRBJ1-5 TRBV28 TGTGCCAGCAGTCAAAATACAGGGGTTTCGCCCCAGCATTTT CASSQNTGVSPQHF
few TRBD1 TRBJ1-6 TRBV28 TGTGCCAGCAGACTGACAGGGGATTATAATTCACCCCTCCACTTT CASRLTGDYNSPLHF
. TRBD2 TRBJ2-3 TRBV7-9 TGTGCCAGCAGCCCCTGGGGGGGGACTAGGACAGATACGCAGTATTTT CASSPWGGTRTDTQYF
. TRBD2 TRBJ2-3 TRBV29-1 TGCAGCGTTGTCCTAGCGGGGGCTAGCACAGATACGCAGTATTTT CSVVLAGASTDTQYF
. TRBD1 TRBJ1-5 TRBV19 TGTGCCAGTAGTATAGACACAGGGGGCCGCAATCAGCCCCAGCATTTT CASSIDTGGRNQPQHF
. . TRBJ1-1 TRBV2 TGTGCCAGCACCCCTATTAACACTGAAGCTTTCTTT CASTPINTEAFF
. . TRBJ2-7 TRBV20-1 TGCAGTGCTAGAGATTGGGAGCAGTACTTC CSARDWEQYF
. TRBD1 TRBJ1-1 TRBV14 TGTGCCAGCAGCCGGGACAGTCCTATGAACACTGAAGCTTTCTTT CASSRDSPMNTEAFF
once TRBD1 TRBJ1-6 TRBV6-5 TGTGCCAGCAGTTACGGACAGGGGGTTGGTTCACCCCTCCACTTT CASSYGQGVGSPLHF
once . TRBJ2-7 TRBV7-9 TGTGCCAGCAGCTCAGGACACCGAGGGGACGAGCAGTACTTC CASSSGHRGDEQYF
. . TRBJ1-4 TRBV6-6 TGTGCCAGCAGTTCAGGGACCCAAGCTGAGGCAGAAAAACTGTTTTTT CASSSGTQAEAEKLFF
once TRBD2 TRBJ2-7 TRBV10-2 TGCGCCAGCAGTGAGAGCGGGAGATCTTACGAGCAGTACTTC CASSESGRSYEQYF
once . TRBJ1-4 TRBV19 TGTGCCAGTTCCATACGGGCAGAAATTAATGAAAAACTGTTTTTT CASSIRAEINEKLFF
once . TRBJ2-3 TRBV2 TGTGCCACTAAATCAGGCACAGATACGCAGTATTTT CATKSGTDTQYF
few . TRBJ2-6 TRBV7-6 TGTGCCAGCAGCCTGACACGGGCCGGGGCCAACGTCCTGACTTTC CASSLTRAGANVLTF
. . TRBJ2-5 TRBV28 TGTGCCAGCAGTTCCGCAGGGAAGGAGACCCAGTACTTC CASSSAGKETQYF
. . TRBJ1-1 TRBV11-3 TGTGCCAGCAGCTTATCTGGCCGGGGCACTGAAGCTTTCTTT CASSLSGRGTEAFF
. . TRBJ1-2 TRBV10-3 TGTGCCATCAGTGAGCCGGGGGGTGCTAACTATGGCTACACCTTC CAISEPGGANYGYTF
. TRBD2 TRBJ2-7 TRBV10-1 TGCGCCAGCAGTGGAGGAAGCGGGAGAGGCTACGAGCAGTACTTC CASSGGSGRGYEQYF
. . TRBJ1-2 TRBV5-6 TGTGCCAGCAGCTTGTTACAGGGAGTATATGGCTACACCTTC CASSLLQGVYGYTF
. TRBD2 TRBJ2-1 TRBV5-1 TGCGCCAGCAGCTTAGTAGCGGGAGCGGATGAGCAGTTCTTC CASSLVAGADEQFF
. TRBD1 TRBJ1-2 TRBV25-1 TGTGCCAGCGGGACAGGCCGCGGCGGCTACACCTTC CASGTGRGGYTF
once . TRBJ1-2 TRBV7-3 TGTGCCAGCAGCCCAGGGTCCGGGGTAGGCTACACCTTC CASSPGSGVGYTF
. TRBD2 TRBJ2-2 TRBV5-6 TGTGCCAGCAGCCGGACTAGCGGGAGAATAACGAACACCGGGGAGCTGTTTTTT CASSRTSGRITNTGELFF
once . TRBJ2-5 TRBV30 TGTGCCTGGAGGCCAAGTCAAGAGACCCAGTACTTC CAWRPSQETQYF
. . TRBJ1-1 TRBV4-1 TGCGCCAGCAGCCAAGATCCCAGGCCGAACACTGAAGCTTTCTTT CASSQDPRPNTEAFF
. TRBD1 TRBJ1-1 TRBV5-1 TGCGCCAGCAGCTTGGGGACAGGGGGCGAAGAAGCTTTCTTT CASSLGTGGEEAFF
. TRBD1 TRBJ2-1 TRBV28 TGTGCCAGCAGCAGTTTAATGGGGGACAGGGGTTACAATGAGCAGTTCTTC CASSSLMGDRGYNEQFF
. . TRBJ1-1 TRBV6-5 TGTGCCAGCACCGTCGCTTGGGGATCCCCTGAAGCTTTCTTT CASTVAWGSPEAFF
. TRBD2 TRBJ2-3 TRBV11-3 TGTGCCAGCAGTTCTGGACTAGGCAGTACGCAGTATTTT CASSSGLGSTQYF
. . TRBJ2-7 TRBV10-3 TGTGCCATCAGTGGTGAAGCCTCACGGGACGAGCAGTACTTC CAISGEASRDEQYF
. . TRBJ1-2 TRBV7-9 TGTGCCAGCGCTTCGGGCGTTAACTATGGCTACACCTTC CASASGVNYGYTF
. TRBD2 TRBJ2-3 TRBV4-2 TGTGCCAGCAGCCAAGGAGCGGGGGGCGGAGATACGCAGTATTTT CASSQGAGGGDTQYF
. . TRBJ1-2 TRBV5-1 TGCGCCAGCAGCTTGGGGAGGCAGGCCTTTAACTATGGCTACACCTTC CASSLGRQAFNYGYTF
. TRBD1 TRBJ2-4 TRBV30 TGTGCCTGGAGTGGACAGGGTGGGGTTCGGGCCAAAAACATTCAGTACTTC CAWSGQGGVRAKNIQYF